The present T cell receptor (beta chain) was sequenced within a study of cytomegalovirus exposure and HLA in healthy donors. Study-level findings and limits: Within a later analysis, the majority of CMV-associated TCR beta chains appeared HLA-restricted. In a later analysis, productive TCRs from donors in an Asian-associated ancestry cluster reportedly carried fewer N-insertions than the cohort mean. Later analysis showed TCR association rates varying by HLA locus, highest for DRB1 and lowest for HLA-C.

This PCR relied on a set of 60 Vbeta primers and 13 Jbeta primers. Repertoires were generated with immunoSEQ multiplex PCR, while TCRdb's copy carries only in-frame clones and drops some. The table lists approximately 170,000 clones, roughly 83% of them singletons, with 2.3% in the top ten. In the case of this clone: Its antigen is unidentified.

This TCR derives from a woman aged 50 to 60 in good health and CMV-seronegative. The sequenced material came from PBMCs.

CDR3 DNA: TGTGCCAGCAGTTGGGACAGTAGCTCCTACAATGAGCAGTTCTTC. It encodes CASSWDSSSYNEQFF. The chain combines TRBV27 with TRBJ2-1; TRBD1 matches at 7 bases. CDR3 length equals 15 residues. The V gene end was trimmed by 4 bases and the J gene end by 0 bases; junction bases not matched to a gene: 3. Germline CDR1 is MNHEY and CDR2 is SMNVEV (reference sequence).